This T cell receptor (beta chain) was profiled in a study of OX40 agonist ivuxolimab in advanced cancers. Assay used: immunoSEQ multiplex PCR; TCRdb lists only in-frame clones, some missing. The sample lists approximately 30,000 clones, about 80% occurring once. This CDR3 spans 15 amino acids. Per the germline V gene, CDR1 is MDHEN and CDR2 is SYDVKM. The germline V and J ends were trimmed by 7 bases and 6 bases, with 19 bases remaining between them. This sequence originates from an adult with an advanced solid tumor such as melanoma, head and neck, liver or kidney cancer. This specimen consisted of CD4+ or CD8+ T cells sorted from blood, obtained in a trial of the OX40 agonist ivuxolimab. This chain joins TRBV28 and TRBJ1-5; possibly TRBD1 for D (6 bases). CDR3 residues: CASTPGRGRVQPQHF. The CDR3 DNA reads TGTGCCAGCACCCCAGGCAGGGGACGGGTTCAGCCCCAGCATTTT. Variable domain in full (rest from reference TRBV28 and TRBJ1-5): DVKVTQSSRYLVKRTGEKVFLECVQDMDHENMFWYRQDPGLGLRLIYFSYDVKMKEKGDIPEGYSVSREKKERFSLILESASTNQTSMYLCASTPGRGRVQPQHFGDGTRLSIL.